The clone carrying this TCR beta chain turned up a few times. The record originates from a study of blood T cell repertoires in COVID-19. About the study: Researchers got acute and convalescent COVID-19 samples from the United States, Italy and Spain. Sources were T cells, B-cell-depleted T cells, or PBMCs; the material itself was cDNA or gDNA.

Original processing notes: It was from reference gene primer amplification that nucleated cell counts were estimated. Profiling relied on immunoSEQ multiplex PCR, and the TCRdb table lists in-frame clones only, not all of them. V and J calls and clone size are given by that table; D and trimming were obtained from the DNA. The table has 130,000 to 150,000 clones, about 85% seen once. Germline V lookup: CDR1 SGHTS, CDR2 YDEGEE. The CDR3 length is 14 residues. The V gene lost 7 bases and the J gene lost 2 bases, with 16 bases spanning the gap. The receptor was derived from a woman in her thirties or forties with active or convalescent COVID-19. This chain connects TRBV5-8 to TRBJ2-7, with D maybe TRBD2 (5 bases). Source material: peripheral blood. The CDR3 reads CASAISGFTYEQYF. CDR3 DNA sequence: TGTGCCAGCGCCATCAGCGGCTTTACCTACGAGCAGTACTTC.